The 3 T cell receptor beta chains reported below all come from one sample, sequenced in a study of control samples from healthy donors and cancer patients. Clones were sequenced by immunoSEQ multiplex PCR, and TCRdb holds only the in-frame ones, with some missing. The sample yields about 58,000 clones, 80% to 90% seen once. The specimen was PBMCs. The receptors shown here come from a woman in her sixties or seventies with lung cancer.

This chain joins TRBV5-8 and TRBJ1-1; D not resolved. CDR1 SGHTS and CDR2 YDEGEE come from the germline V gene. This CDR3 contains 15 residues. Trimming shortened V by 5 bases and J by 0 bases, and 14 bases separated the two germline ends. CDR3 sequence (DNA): TGTGCCAGCAGTCCGGGGTGGCAGATGAACACTGAAGCTTTCTTT. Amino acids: CASSPGWQMNTEAFF.

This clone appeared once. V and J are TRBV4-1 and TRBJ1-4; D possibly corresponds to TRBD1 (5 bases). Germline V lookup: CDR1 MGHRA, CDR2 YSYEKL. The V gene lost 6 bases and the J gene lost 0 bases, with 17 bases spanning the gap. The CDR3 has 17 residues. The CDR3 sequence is CASRTGLTIATNEKLFF. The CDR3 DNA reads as TGCGCCAGCAGAACGGGACTGACGATCGCAACTAATGAAAAACTGTTTTTT.

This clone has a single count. The CDR3 bases are TGTGCCAGCTCACAGGACCGCCGCTCACCCCTCCACTTT. It specifies CASSQDRRSPLHF. The rearrangement links TRBV18 to TRBJ1-6; D call uncertain. Germline assignment: CDR1 KGHSH and CDR2 LQKENI. V was shortened by 4 bases and J by 10 bases, with 11 bases between the two germline ends. The CDR3 totals 13 residues.